The clone carrying this T cell receptor (beta chain) was seen at least ten times. TCRdb ran MiXCR on the 5' RACE reads and lists one entry per CDR3 protein. The sample consists of some 15,000 distinct CDR3 sequences, 7.9% of them appearing once. Time point defined: sample taken at primary tumor resection. Extraction of whole RNA from tumor, nontumor lung or frozen PBMC preceded unsorted sequencing. The V gene lost 3 bases and the J gene lost 0 bases, with 8 bases spanning the gap. The CDR3 length is 14 residues. Germline assignment: CDR1 SEHNR and CDR2 FQNEAQ (reference sequence). The data belong to a study of spatial heterogeneity in lung cancer.

This TCR was recovered from a female donor with early-stage non-small cell lung cancer. The V and J genes are TRBV7-9 and TRBJ2-5, with D maybe TRBD2 (5 bases). Source: PBMCs, taken at surgery. In nucleotides, the CDR3 is TGTGCCAGCAGCTTGGAGGAGTACCAAGAGACCCAGTACTTC. It yields the protein CASSLEEYQETQYF.